This T cell receptor (beta chain) was identified in a study of cytomegalovirus exposure and HLA in healthy donors. As for the study in general: HLA-typed donors were the source of about 85 million unique TCRs, which an early data release held. Findings and limits, study-wide: The study listed 164 cytomegalovirus-associated TCR beta chains. Previously analyzed data showed that most TCR beta V segments were productive at a frequency of about 87% or about 30%.

The PCR had 60 Vbeta and 13 Jbeta primers. Sequencing was performed with immunoSEQ multiplex PCR; in TCRdb, only in-frame clones are kept and a portion is missing. The sample holds 100,000 to 150,000 clones, around 80% seen once. Note on this clone: Its antigen is as yet unknown.

Germline assignment: CDR1 SGHRS and CDR2 YFSETQ. The CDR3 length is 17 residues. V shed 4 bases, J shed 0 bases, and the junction held 9 bases outside the gene matches. What was sequenced was PBMCs. The V and J genes are TRBV5-1 and TRBJ2-5; 10 positions match TRBD2. The TCR sequence derives from a female donor in good health and CMV-seronegative. The CDR3 sequence: CASSRTSSGSYQETQYF. The CDR3 DNA sequence: TGCGCCAGCAGCCGGACGTCTAGCGGGAGTTACCAAGAGACCCAGTACTTC.